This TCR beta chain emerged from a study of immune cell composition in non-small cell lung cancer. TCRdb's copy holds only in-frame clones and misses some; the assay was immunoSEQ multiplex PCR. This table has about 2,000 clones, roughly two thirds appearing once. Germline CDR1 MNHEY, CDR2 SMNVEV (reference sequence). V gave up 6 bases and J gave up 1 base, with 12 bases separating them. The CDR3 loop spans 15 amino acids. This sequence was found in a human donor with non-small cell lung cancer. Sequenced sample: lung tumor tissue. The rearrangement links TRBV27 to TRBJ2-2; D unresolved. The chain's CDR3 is CASSATAGNTGELFF. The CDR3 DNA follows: TGTGCCAGCAGCGCTACCGCAGGGAACACCGGGGAGCTGTTTTTT.